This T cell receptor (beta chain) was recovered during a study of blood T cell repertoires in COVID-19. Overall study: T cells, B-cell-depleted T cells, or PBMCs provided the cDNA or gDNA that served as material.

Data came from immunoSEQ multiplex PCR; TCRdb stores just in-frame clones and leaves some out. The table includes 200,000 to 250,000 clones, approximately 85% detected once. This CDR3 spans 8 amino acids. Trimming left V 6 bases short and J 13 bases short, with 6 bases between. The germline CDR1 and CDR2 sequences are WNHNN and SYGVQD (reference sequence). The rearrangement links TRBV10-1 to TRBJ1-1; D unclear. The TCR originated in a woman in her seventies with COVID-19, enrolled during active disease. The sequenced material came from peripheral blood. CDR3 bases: TGCGCCAGCAGGAGGAATTTCTTT. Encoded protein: CASRRNFF.